This TCR beta chain was sequenced for a study of T cells in Graves' hyperthyroidism and ophthalmopathy. A note on this clonotype: The antigen remains undetermined. One base away lies a much larger clone, so this may be a sequencing read error.

Graves' hyperthyroidism without ophthalmopathy progression within 18 months was termed stable. The V end lost 11 bases, the J end lost 9 bases, and 20 bases lay between the germline ends. The germline V gene has CDR1 SNHLY and CDR2 FYNNEI. This CDR3 contains 14 residues. From RNA transcripts, TCR beta CDR3 regions were amplified. HTBI primers drove first-round RT-PCR of the TCR CDR3. TCRdb re-called the multiplex PCR reads with MiXCR, one entry per CDR3 protein. The sample lists hundreds of thousands of distinct CDR3 sequences, roughly 13% occurring once. Study-wide points: Most expanded thyroid clonotypes above 0.001 recurred in blood.

The V call is TRBV2, the J call TRBJ1-6; D is uncertain. The sample taken for sequencing was blood. This sequence originates from a woman aged 18-35 years with Graves' hyperthyroidism. DNA for the CDR3: TGTGCCGCCAGCCCCCCGGGAAAAATTTCACCCCTCCACTTT. Protein product: CAASPPGKISPLHF.